Listed below are T cell receptor beta chains from one sample, sequenced in a study of T cell responses to AZD1222 COVID-19 vaccine. Sequenced by immunoSEQ multiplex PCR; TCRdb stores in-frame clones only, minus some. This sample has 120,000 to 150,000 clones, with roughly four fifths found just once. Source: peripheral blood, taken on day 0 of MenACWY control vaccination. The source is an adult in good health. The CDR3 runs from the conserved cysteine through the conserved F or W. D genes are given only for firm matches. Clone size, where shown, is once, few, many, or a class for clones that have expanded.

j_call clone_size cdr3_length v_call d_call cdr3_nt cdr3_aa
TRBJ1-1 NA 11 TRBV6-2/TRBV6-3 NA TGTGCCAGCAGTTACCGAACTGAAGCTTTCTTT CASSYRTEAFF
TRBJ1-2 NA 11 TRBV10-3 NA TGTGCCATCAGTGACTTGAGGGAAGACACCTTC CAISDLREDTF
TRBJ2-3 NA 17 TRBV9 TRBD2 TGTGCCAGCAGCGTAGACCCGAGCGGGGGGGCGACAGATACGCAGTATTTT CASSVDPSGGATDTQYF
TRBJ1-5 NA 12 TRBV19 NA TGTGCCAGTCAACAGGGCCTCCAGCCCCAGCATTTT CASQQGLQPQHF
TRBJ1-5 NA 14 TRBV27 TRBD1 TGTGCCAGCAGTCACAGGGGTGGCAATCAGCCCCAGCATTTT CASSHRGGNQPQHF
TRBJ2-7 NA 16 TRBV6-5 TRBD1 TGTGCCAGCAGTTCACACCGGGACAGCGCCCGCTACGAGCAGTACTTC CASSSHRDSARYEQYF
TRBJ1-6 once 15 TRBV5-1 NA TGCGCCAGCAGCTTGTCAGGGGATTATAATTCACCCCTCCACTTT CASSLSGDYNSPLHF
TRBJ1-2 once 15 TRBV27 TRBD1 TGTGCCAGCAGTCGACAGGGTTATCAGGGTAATGGCTACACCTTC CASSRQGYQGNGYTF
TRBJ2-7 NA 13 TRBV11-2 NA TGTGCCAGCAGCCCTGACAGGCCCCACGAGCAGTACTTC CASSPDRPHEQYF
TRBJ2-1 NA 19 TRBV5-8 TRBD2 TGTGCCAGCAGGCGGGGGAACGGGGGGGCTCCGCTTACCTACAATGAGCAGTTCTTC CASRRGNGGAPLTYNEQFF
TRBJ1-6 NA 16 TRBV27 NA TGTGCCAGCAGTAAAAGGCAGGAGGGGGTGGATAGGGCCCTCCACTTT CASSKRQEGVDRALHF
TRBJ2-2 NA 14 TRBV2 NA TGTGCCAGCAGTGAAGTGTTGGGGGCCGGGGAGCTGTTTTTT CASSEVLGAGELFF
TRBJ2-5 once 15 TRBV4-1 NA TGCGCCAGCAGCCCAATTCGGGACAACCAAGAGACCCAGTACTTC CASSPIRDNQETQYF
TRBJ2-6 NA 20 TRBV6-2/TRBV6-3 TRBD1 TGTGCCAGCAGTTACTCGGCCTCCGGGACAGGAATTTCTGGGGCCAACGTCCTGACTTTC CASSYSASGTGISGANVLTF
TRBJ2-7 NA 15 TRBV4-1 NA TGCGCCAGCAGCCAAGACAGGACAAACCGCTACGAGCAGTACTTC CASSQDRTNRYEQYF
TRBJ2-7 NA 16 TRBV4-1 TRBD1 TGCGCCAGCAGCCAAGATCCGGACAGGCCCTCCTACGAGCAGTACTTC CASSQDPDRPSYEQYF
TRBJ1-5 NA 12 TRBV28 NA TGTGCCAGCAGTTTACGCCGGCAGCCCCAGCATTTT CASSLRRQPQHF
TRBJ1-3 NA 16 TRBV5-1 TRBD1 TGCGCCAGCAGCCAAGGACAGGGCCCCTCTGGAAACACCATATATTTT CASSQGQGPSGNTIYF
TRBJ1-2 NA 14 TRBV27 NA TGTGCCAGCTCCCCGGTGGGGTATGCCTATGGCTACACCTTC CASSPVGYAYGYTF
TRBJ1-5 few 15 TRBV19 NA TGTGCCAGTAACCCGGAAAGGGTCGGGAATCAGCCCCAGCATTTT CASNPERVGNQPQHF
TRBJ1-4 NA 13 TRBV28 NA TGTGCCAGCAGTCTTTCAACTAATGAAAAACTGTTTTTT CASSLSTNEKLFF
TRBJ1-5 NA 13 TRBV28 NA TGTGCCACTTCTTCAGGGGAAAGTCAGCCCCAGCATTTT CATSSGESQPQHF
TRBJ1-1 NA 14 TRBV9 NA TGTGCCAGCAGCGTAGTAGGGAGGGAGACTGAAGCTTTCTTT CASSVVGRETEAFF
TRBJ2-3 NA 16 TRBV4-1 TRBD2 TGCGCCAGCAGCCAAGAGGGACTAGCTGGCACAGATACGCAGTATTTT CASSQEGLAGTDTQYF
TRBJ2-3 NA 15 TRBV11-2 TRBD2 TGTGCCAGCAGCCCCTCCGGGACTAGCGGGGGCACGCAGTATTTT CASSPSGTSGGTQYF
TRBJ1-5 medium-sized 17 TRBV4-1 TRBD1 TGCGCCAGCAGCCAAGATTCCGGGGACAGGTTCAATCAGCCCCAGCATTTT CASSQDSGDRFNQPQHF
TRBJ2-3 few 16 TRBV7-9 NA TGTGCCAGCAGCTCCGACGGGTTCGAGGGCCGGGATACGCAGTATTTT CASSSDGFEGRDTQYF
TRBJ1-5 NA 16 TRBV28 NA TGTGCCAGCAGTTTAGGGCCGTGGGTTAGCAATCAGCCCCAGCATTTT CASSLGPWVSNQPQHF
TRBJ2-1 NA 13 TRBV5-1 NA TGCGCCAGCAGCTTGATGGCAGACAATGAGCAGTTCTTC CASSLMADNEQFF
TRBJ2-1 few 15 TRBV6-6 TRBD1 TGTGCCAGCAGTGCTAGGACAGGGCAAAACAATGAGCAGTTCTTC CASSARTGQNNEQFF
TRBJ2-2 NA 13 TRBV27 NA TGTGCCAGCAGTTTAAGGGCCACCGGGGAGCTGTTTTTT CASSLRATGELFF
TRBJ2-2 NA 15 TRBV5-1 TRBD1 TGCGCCAGCAGCACCGGACAGGGCTCGACCGGGGAGCTGTTTTTT CASSTGQGSTGELFF
TRBJ1-1 NA 14 TRBV7-8 NA TGTGCCAGCACCTTTTATGGGGGGGACACTGAAGCTTTCTTT CASTFYGGDTEAFF
TRBJ2-7 NA 19 TRBV11-2 NA TGTGCCAGCAGCTTTACCAGGACTGGTGAAAGAGGGTCGGCCTACGAGCAGTACTTC CASSFTRTGERGSAYEQYF
TRBJ1-1 NA 15 TRBV7-9 TRBD1 TGTGCCAGCAGCTTCGGGACAGGGAAGAACACTGAAGCTTTCTTT CASSFGTGKNTEAFF
TRBJ1-2 NA 13 TRBV2 NA TGTGCCAGCAGGAACGGACAGCTCTATGGCTACACCTTC CASRNGQLYGYTF
TRBJ1-6 NA 15 TRBV7-9 NA TGTGCCAGCAGCTTATCGGCAGGAAAGGATTCACCCCTCCACTTT CASSLSAGKDSPLHF
TRBJ2-3 once 15 TRBV19 NA TGTGCCAGTATGAAGGGGCTCCGAGCAGCAGATACGCAGTATTTT CASMKGLRAADTQYF
TRBJ1-1 NA 13 TRBV12-3/TRBV12-4 NA TGTGCCAGCAGCCCCTCCGGGGGGCGAGAAGCTTTCTTT CASSPSGGREAFF
TRBJ2-5 NA 14 TRBV7-7 NA TGTGCCAGCAGCTTGGGGACACTCCAAGAGACCCAGTACTTC CASSLGTLQETQYF
TRBJ2-6 NA 15 TRBV5-1 NA TGCGCCAGCGGGGACATGAGCTCTGGGGCCAACGTCCTGACTTTC CASGDMSSGANVLTF
TRBJ1-2 NA 14 TRBV29-1 TRBD1 TGCAGCGTTGAGTTAGGACAGGGGGTTGGTGGCTACACCTTC CSVELGQGVGGYTF
TRBJ2-2 NA 17 TRBV28 NA TGTGCCAGCAGCGGAGTTTATCGCCCCGCGAACACCGGGGAGCTGTTTTTT CASSGVYRPANTGELFF
TRBJ2-5 NA 16 TRBV19 TRBD1 TGTGCCAGTAGTTACGACGGGACAGGGGTCCAAGAGACCCAGTACTTC CASSYDGTGVQETQYF
TRBJ2-3 NA 15 TRBV28 TRBD2 TGTGCCAGCAGTGGGACTAGCCTAAGCACAGATACGCAGTATTTT CASSGTSLSTDTQYF